This section outlines one T cell receptor beta chain sequence together with its context. Its antigen is not yet known. No clone much larger than this one lies a single base away; base qualities are absent. The label giving this sample's time point can be read as: about 28 days (+/-7) after the second vaccine dose. AZD1222 recipients given second doses at about 4 weeks or at about 12 weeks were pooled, since spike-specific TCR depth and breadth were not found to differ between the two schedules. Samples from vaccinated people were obtained from the UK trials COV001 and COV002, which included a single-blind randomized controlled phase 2/3 trial of AZD1222 (ChAdOx1 nCoV-19) in healthy adults. For TCRbeta chain sequencing, PBMC samples from trial participants were taken at day 0 and at day 28 after the second dose. The sample is drawn from a study of T cell responses to AZD1222 COVID-19 vaccine (dated by TCRdb to the early 2020s). Background on the whole study: TCR sequencing was performed for 230 to 250 trial participants, of whom about 200 were given two doses of AZD1222 and some 26 were given two doses of MenACWY control vaccine. Trial participants were enrolled by age into 18-55, 56-69 and 70-plus year subgroups, with roughly 150, 30 and 60 TCR-sequenced participants respectively.

CDR1 and CDR2 were assigned from the germline V gene (reference sequence) as SGHNT and YYREEE. V and J are truncated by 0 bases and 0 bases respectively, leaving an intervening sequence of 10 bases. The CDR3 covers 16 residues, taking in both the cysteine and the phenylalanine. This entry keeps only the CDR3 DNA: 48 bases, framed from base 1. The CDR3 regions of human TCRbeta chains were analyzed by immunosequencing. Per the authors' processing: Repertoire TCRs were checked for matches against a reference library of SARS-CoV-2-specific TCRs that had been generated using the MIRA antigen-specificity platform. Breadth meant the fraction of unique TCRs that were SARS-CoV-2-associated, whereas depth meant the fraction of total T cells that were SARS-CoV-2-associated. Using the MIRA data, each spike-specific TCR was mapped to the spike region that the TCR reacts to and placed in a CD4 or CD8 class. Log10-transformed breadth and depth values were compared by one-way ANOVA with Sidak's multiple comparisons tests. The source is immuneACCESS, and TCRdb retained only in-frame sequences with V and J called. Part of the clones is not carried over; for the studies checked, unresolved V genes explain less than half of this, and the remainder is unexplained. V, J and clone size derive from that table, while D and trimming were established from the DNA sequence. Counted in this sample were about 110,000 clones; over 85% of them appeared once. The ten biggest clones cover almost 2.5% of the sample.

What the work shows at the level of the full study, not this receptor alone: Because no day 14 peak-response samples were available, repertoires were characterized only after the peak T cell response. Most participants were white British and females outnumbered males, and the authors suggested that clonal diversity may have been underestimated. Reportedly, almost half of the unique spike-specific TCRs recognized epitopes lying outside the regions that are mutated in the B.1.351 and B.1.1.7 variants. The 56-69-year group was small, and its depth increase did not reach significance, likely because of low power. Conclusions about previously exposed vaccinees are limited because only 6 or 7 AZD1222 recipients were SARS-CoV-2 seropositive at baseline. After two AZD1222 doses, both the breadth and the depth of spike-specific TCRs were significantly higher than at day 0 and than in MenACWY recipients. The vaccine-associated CD4 TCRs covered the entire spike protein, and the dominant responses fell in regions 160-218 and 743-854.

This receptor was taken from an adult who received the AZD1222 COVID-19 vaccine. The material sequenced was peripheral blood, taken 28 days after the second AZD1222 dose. Recombination connected TRBV5-4 to TRBJ2-1; matching of 6 bases hints at TRBD2 as the D gene. The CDR3: CASSLAAGTSYNEQFF. The bases read TGTGCCAGCAGCTTGGCCGCGGGAACCTCCTACAATGAGCAGTTCTTC.